The TCR beta chain under discussion was sequenced for a study of cytomegalovirus exposure and HLA in healthy donors. Study-level points and caveats: CMV serostatus stood as the only immune exposure information on hand. Later analysis suggested links between common viral pathogens and several top significant clusters. In a later analysis, V- and J-gene trimming of beta chains associated with a DCLRE1C missense variant, replicated independently.

Researchers ran the PCR with 60 Vbeta and 13 Jbeta primers. The assay was immunoSEQ multiplex PCR, and TCRdb's table has in-frame clones only and misses some. Of about 140,000 clones listed, under 70% are singletons. This CDR3 comprises 14 residues. CDR1 is SGHTA and CDR2 is FQGNSA in the germline V gene. Trimming left V 5 bases short and J 7 bases short, with 12 bases between. Concerning this clone: What it recognizes is unknown.

The origin of this receptor is a woman aged 55 to 70 in good health and CMV-seronegative. The sample consisted of PBMCs. The V call is TRBV7-2, the J call TRBJ1-6, with D uncertain. The CDR3 loop is CASSRRVLNSPLHF. The CDR3 nucleotides are TGTGCCAGCAGCCGCCGGGTCCTGAATTCACCCCTCCACTTT.